These 15 T cell receptor beta chains share one sample of origin, sequenced in a study of T cell changes during pregnancy in multiple sclerosis. Profiled with immunoSEQ multiplex PCR; TCRdb holds only in-frame clones, not every one. The profile covers 90,000 or so clones, with roughly nine tenths appearing a single time and roughly 4% taken by the ten largest. Specimen: PBMCs, collected in the first trimester of pregnancy. The receptors originated from a female donor in good health, serving as a control in a pregnancy study. Some clones in this sample may be carry-over from other donors' samples.

The chain is built from TRBV19 and TRBJ1-6, with 9 positions matching TRBD1. The CDR3 totals 14 residues. Germline V lookup: CDR1 LNHDA, CDR2 SQIVND (reference sequence). The V and J ends lost 6 bases and 7 bases, in that order; junction bases with no gene match: 4. DNA for the CDR3: TGTGCCAGTAGGGTGACAGGGGGGAATTCACCCCTCCACTTT. It codes for CASRVTGGNSPLHF.

The gene calls are TRBV27 and TRBJ2-7, with D perhaps TRBD1 (6 bases). This CDR3 is built from 15 residues. The germline gives CDR1 MNHEY, CDR2 SMNVEV (reference sequence). V was clipped by 5 bases and J by 1 base, with 15 bases between them. The CDR3 DNA sequence: TGTGCCAGCAGTGCCCCAGGGGACCCATCCTACGAGCAGTACTTC. Residues: CASSAPGDPSYEQYF.

The chain employs TRBV19 and TRBJ1-4, with a possible D match to TRBD1 (6 bases). Germline assignment: CDR1 LNHDA and CDR2 SQIVND (reference sequence). Trimming took off 4 bases at V and 8 bases at J, with 14 bases between the two ends. The CDR3 is 14 residues long. As DNA, the CDR3 is TGTGCCAGTAGTACCTCAGGGGTGAGGGAAAAACTGTTTTTT. This translates into CASSTSGVREKLFF.

The rearrangement uses TRBV19 and TRBJ1-4; 9 nucleotides align to TRBD1. CDR1 LNHDA and CDR2 SQIVND come from the germline V gene (reference sequence). Trimming cost V 8 bases and J 3 bases; bases outside gene matches: 4. This CDR3 has 14 residues. CDR3 in DNA: TGTGCCAGTGGTGACAGGGGGTCTAATGAAAAACTGTTTTTT. Protein: CASGDRGSNEKLFF.

The chain uses TRBV21-1 and TRBJ2-7; the DNA was not compared with TRBD1, the D call given in the table. TRBV21-1 is designated a pseudogene. The CDR3 extends over 16 amino acids. The DNA of the CDR3 is TGTGCCAGCAGCAAAGGATCAGGTTACCCCCTGGACGAGCAGTACTTC. Its translation: CASSKGSGYPLDEQYF.

This chain links TRBV4-1 with TRBJ1-5, with 8 bases matching TRBD1. Looked up from germline, CDR1 is MGHRA and CDR2 is YSYEKL. There are 17 residues in the CDR3. Germline trimming cut 1 base from V and 6 bases from J; bases unmatched to any gene: 11. CDR3 in DNA: TGCGCCAGCAGCCAAGGACCAGCCAGGGGGCTGGGTCAGCCCCAGCATTTT. It translates to CASSQGPARGLGQPQHF.

The chain is built from TRBV4-1 and TRBJ1-3, with a weak D call TRBD1 (6 bases). The germline V and J ends were trimmed by 0 bases and 3 bases, with 12 bases remaining between them. The CDR3 has 16 residues. The germline V gene has CDR1 MGHRA and CDR2 YSYEKL. The CDR3 region is CASSQEGAAFGNTIYF. CDR3 sequence (DNA): TGCGCCAGCAGCCAAGAGGGGGCTGCGTTTGGAAACACCATATATTTT.

The rearrangement uses TRBV28 and TRBJ2-2, with TRBD1 identical over 10 bases. The CDR3 is made up of 14 amino acids. J gave up 6 bases and V 6 bases, and 4 bases lay outside the gene matches. Germline V gene sequence: CDR1 MDHEN, CDR2 SYDVKM. CDR3 loop: CASRDRGRSGELFF. The CDR3 region has the DNA TGTGCCAGCAGAGACAGGGGGCGATCCGGGGAGCTGTTTTTT.

V gene TRBV28 combines with J gene TRBJ1-1; 8 positions match TRBD1. The CDR3 loop spans 12 amino acids. Trimming removed 7 bases from V and 4 bases from J; junction bases left unmatched: 2. Per germline, CDR1 MDHEN and CDR2 SYDVKM. The CDR3 reads CASKTGATEAFF. DNA of the CDR3: TGTGCCAGCAAGACAGGGGCCACTGAAGCTTTCTTT.

This chain connects TRBV6-6 to TRBJ2-7; 12 nucleotides line up with TRBD2. Germline CDR1 MNHNY, CDR2 SVGAGI (reference sequence). This CDR3 comprises 14 residues. With 6 bases clipped from V and 4 bases from J, the junction kept 4 bases outside the gene matches. The CDR3: CASSRLAGAYEQYF. The CDR3 DNA sequence: TGTGCCAGCAGCCGACTAGCGGGAGCATACGAGCAGTACTTC.

The V call is TRBV7-2, the J call TRBJ1-1; TRBD1 matches 7 bases. The germline CDR1 and CDR2 sequences are SGHTA and FQGNSA. The trim removed 4 bases at V and 7 bases at J, leaving 6 bases unmatched. CDR3 length equals 13 residues. The CDR3 loop reads CASSSPTGDEAFF. The DNA for the CDR3 is TGTGCCAGCAGCTCCCCAACAGGGGATGAAGCTTTCTTT.

The table lists this clone with a count of one. The rearrangement links TRBV5-8 to TRBJ1-5; weak D call: TRBD1 (5 bases). CDR1 is SGHTS, CDR2 YDEGEE, per germline. Deletions cut 7 bases from V and 2 bases from J, with 19 bases between. The CDR3 loop spans 16 amino acids. CDR3 in DNA: TGTGCCAGCTTCTCCAGGGATGGTAGTGGCAATCAGCCCCAGCATTTT. Translated: CASFSRDGSGNQPQHF.

V and J are TRBV10-3 and TRBJ2-5, with 9 bases identical to TRBD2. CDR3 length: 15 amino acids. CDR1 is ENHRY, CDR2 SYGVKD, per germline. The trim removed 8 bases at V and 3 bases at J, leaving 10 bases unmatched. CDR3 amino acids: CAIASSGGTEETQYF. CDR3 in DNA: TGTGCCATCGCGAGTAGCGGGGGTACGGAAGAGACCCAGTACTTC.

The chain links TRBV9 to TRBJ1-1; D is possibly TRBD1 (5 bases). The CDR3 spans 14 residues. Deletions cut 2 bases from V and 1 base from J, with 9 bases between. Germline V gene sequence: CDR1 SGDLS, CDR2 YYNGEE. CDR3 sequence reads: CASSVVGGNTEAFF. CDR3 nucleotides: TGTGCCAGCAGCGTTGTCGGGGGGAACACTGAAGCTTTCTTT.

V usage is TRBV7-9 and J usage is TRBJ1-4; a weak D match, TRBD1 (5 bases). This CDR3 spans 16 amino acids. Trimming removed 4 bases from V and 11 bases from J, with 23 bases in between. The germline gives CDR1 SEHNR, CDR2 FQNEAQ (reference sequence). CDR3: CASSSPPLSGEGKLFF. CDR3 bases: TGTGCCAGCAGCTCACCCCCCCTAAGCGGGGAGGGGAAACTGTTTTTT.